This T cell receptor beta chain was captured by sequencing in a study of blood T cell repertoires in COVID-19. The V gene's germline CDR1 is LNHDA and CDR2 SQIVND (reference sequence). The CDR3 totals 16 residues. Trimming cost V 8 bases and J 0 bases; bases outside gene matches: 10. Using immunoSEQ multiplex PCR, the repertoire was profiled, and TCRdb retains in-frame clones only, with some absent. The sample contains some 41,000 clones, 80% to 90% of which appear only once. V gene TRBV19 combines with J gene TRBJ2-1, with TRBD1 matching over 7 bases. Sequenced: peripheral blood. The clonotype originates from a man aged 65 to 85 with active COVID-19. The CDR3 region is CASGPEGAISYNEQFF. In DNA form, the CDR3 reads TGTGCCAGTGGCCCTGAGGGGGCCATCTCCTACAATGAGCAGTTCTTC.